This T cell receptor beta chain was retrieved from a study of blood T cell repertoires in COVID-19. The protocol was immunoSEQ multiplex PCR, while the TCRdb copy is restricted to in-frame clones and leaves out a portion. The repertoire consists of more than 100,000 clones, with over 75% occurring once and the leading ten covering more than 2%. The CDR3 is 14 residues long. Germline lookup yields CDR1 SGHDT and CDR2 YYEEEE. The V end lost 0 bases, the J end lost 0 bases, and 4 bases lay between the germline ends. The receptor comes from a man in his 70s with active COVID-19. The specimen was peripheral blood. The J gene is TRBJ1-5, the V gene TRBV5-6; D is uncertain. CDR3 in amino acids: CASSLVGSNQPQHF. The DNA for the CDR3 is TGTGCCAGCAGCTTGGTCGGTAGCAATCAGCCCCAGCATTTT.